The 13 T cell receptor beta chains below come from one sample, sequenced in a study of shared T cell receptors in the human thymus. Sequenced by immunoSEQ multiplex PCR; TCRdb stores in-frame clones only, minus some. The sample shows fewer than 700,000 clones, approximately 90% of them seen only once. The data were also submitted as part of a second study, on human thymus T cells.

The sample taken for sequencing was thymocytes. These receptors came from a boy younger than two with a congenital heart defect.

The rearrangement uses TRBV7-3 and TRBJ2-7, with TRBD1 matching 9 bases. Germline V gives CDR1 SGHTA, CDR2 FQGTGA. The CDR3 is made up of 16 amino acids. V shed 5 bases, J shed 0 bases, and the junction held 8 bases outside the gene matches. CDR3 coding DNA: TGTGCCAGCAGCCTCGGGACAGGGCCCCTCTCCTACGAGCAGTACTTC. Translated, it gives CASSLGTGPLSYEQYF.

V is TRBV19 and J is TRBJ1-2, with 8 bases that match TRBD1. The germline gives CDR1 LNHDA, CDR2 SQIVND (reference sequence). Losses at the gene ends were 4 bases for V and 6 bases for J; bases not matched to a gene: 7. The CDR3 sequence is 14 residues long. The CDR3 sequence is CASSNDRGLDGYTF. The CDR3 nucleotides are TGTGCCAGTAGTAATGACAGGGGCCTGGATGGCTACACCTTC.

The chain couples TRBV4-3 to TRBJ2-7; tentative D call: TRBD2 (6 bases). CDR1 is LGHNA and CDR2 is YSLEER in the germline V gene. The CDR3 has 15 residues. The V end was cut by 5 bases, the J end by 7 bases, with 21 bases between. In nucleotides, the CDR3 is TGCGCCAGCAGCTTCGGGACGGGAGTGGCGGGGGAGCAGTACTTC. Its protein product is CASSFGTGVAGEQYF.

This clone appeared a few times. V usage is TRBV19 and J usage is TRBJ1-2, with 7 bases matching TRBD1. This CDR3 has 18 amino acids. Germline values: CDR1 LNHDA, CDR2 SQIVND (reference sequence). V lost 6 bases to trimming and J lost 0 bases; unmatched junction nucleotides: 16. CDR3 DNA sequence: TGTGCCAGTAGACTTCACGACGACAGGGCCCCCTCTAACTATGGCTACACCTTC. Its translation is CASRLHDDRAPSNYGYTF.

DNA for the CDR3: TGTGCCAGCAGTTGGGACACCCAATGCGAAAAACTGTTTTTT. This translates into CASSWDTQCEKLFF. The V call is TRBV6-5, the J call TRBJ1-4; the D gene is possibly TRBD1 (6 bases). Germline loops: CDR1 MNHEY, CDR2 SVGAGI. The germline V and J ends were trimmed by 4 bases and 8 bases, with 14 bases remaining between them. This CDR3 contains 14 residues.

The V gene is TRBV7-2, the J gene TRBJ2-7; the match to TRBD2 covers 8 bases. Germline V lookup: CDR1 SGHTA, CDR2 FQGNSA. V was pared by 5 bases and J by 2 bases, with 17 bases of the junction left unmatched. The CDR3 has 18 amino acids. This CDR3 reads CASSLNSSLADRPYEQYF. The CDR3 region has the DNA TGTGCCAGCAGCCTCAATAGCTCACTAGCGGATAGACCCTACGAGCAGTACTTC.

This chain connects TRBV10-1 to TRBJ2-7; TRBD1 matches at 9 bases. CDR3 length: 16 residues. Germline V gives CDR1 WNHNN, CDR2 SYGVQD (reference sequence). V was clipped by 4 bases and J by 3 bases; unmatched bases: 10. CDR3 nucleotides: TGCGCCAGCAGTGGGACAGGGGCTTCGGAACACTACGAGCAGTACTTC. This sequence encodes CASSGTGASEHYEQYF.

The J gene is TRBJ2-1, the V gene TRBV12-2; the table's D call, TRBD1, has no DNA check behind it. TRBV12-2 is recorded as a pseudogene. This CDR3 is 16 amino acids long. CDR3 loop: CASRSTDRGRPNEQFF. CDR3 bases: TGTGCAAGTCGCTCGACCGACAGGGGGCGACCCAATGAGCAGTTCTTC.

The V call is TRBV28, the J call TRBJ2-3; D might be TRBD2 (6 bases). Germline CDR1 and CDR2: MDHEN and SYDVKM. V lost 5 bases and J 6 bases, leaving 15 bases between the germline ends. This CDR3 has 14 amino acids. CDR3: CASSLRDSRDTQYF. The CDR3, as DNA: TGTGCCAGCAGTCTCCGGGACTCTAGGGATACGCAGTATTTT.

This chain joins TRBV27 and TRBJ2-2, with 11 bases matching TRBD2. V lost 8 bases, J lost 6 bases, and 14 bases stayed unmatched. Per the germline V gene, CDR1 is MNHEY and CDR2 is SMNVEV (reference sequence). The CDR3 sequence is 17 residues long. In DNA form, the CDR3 reads TGTGCCAGCCGATCCCTAGCGGGAGGCCCTCTCTCCGGGGAGCTGTTTTTT. It is translated as CASRSLAGGPLSGELFF.

The rearrangement uses TRBV7-6 and TRBJ2-1; 9 bases match TRBD1. The germline gives CDR1 SGHVS, CDR2 FNYEAQ. V gave up 5 bases and J gave up 0 bases; unmatched junction bases: 5. The CDR3 totals 16 residues. CDR3 nucleotide sequence: TGTGCCAGCAGCGTGGGACAGGGTTTCTCCTACAATGAGCAGTTCTTC. This gives the protein CASSVGQGFSYNEQFF.

A few counts support this clone. The chain links TRBV29-1 to TRBJ2-2, with D possibly being TRBD2 (5 bases). Germline V gives CDR1 SQVTM, CDR2 ANQGSEA. This CDR3 comprises 13 residues. The V end lost 6 bases, the J end lost 7 bases, and 15 bases lay between the germline ends. CDR3 residues: CSVTSLNGGELFF. In nucleotides, the CDR3 is TGCAGCGTAACTAGTTTGAACGGCGGGGAGCTGTTTTTT.

This rearrangement joins TRBV6-1 to TRBJ2-1; 13 bases match TRBD2. The CDR3 is 16 residues long. Germline V lookup: CDR1 MNHNS, CDR2 SASEGT. V was clipped by 2 bases and J by 8 bases; unmatched bases: 6. The CDR3 coding sequence is TGTGCCAGCAGTGAATACGGGACTAGCGGGATGTATGAGCAGTTCTTC. Its protein product is CASSEYGTSGMYEQFF.